The 8 T cell receptor beta chains below come from one sample, sequenced in a study of T cell responses to AZD1222 COVID-19 vaccine. Sequenced by immunoSEQ multiplex PCR; TCRdb stores in-frame clones only, minus some. This sample yields 180,000 or so clones, of which about 90% are seen a single time; approximately 1.2% belongs to the top ten. This sample comprised peripheral blood, obtained 28 days after the second AZD1222 dose. Source of these receptors: an adult who received the AZD1222 COVID-19 vaccine.

Only one count was recorded for this clone. The V call is TRBV6-2 or TRBV6-3, the J call TRBJ2-3; 7 bases fit TRBD2. Germline values: CDR1 MNHEY, CDR2 SVGEGT. V lost 6 bases and J lost 2; bases outside the gene matches: 5. The CDR3 has 14 residues. CDR3: CASSLLASTDTQYF. The CDR3 DNA is TGTGCCAGCAGCTTACTAGCGTCCACAGATACGCAGTATTTT.

This sequence joins TRBV5-4 and TRBJ1-2; a possible D gene is TRBD1 (5 bases). Germline loops: CDR1 SGHNT, CDR2 YYREEE (reference sequence). This CDR3 is 14 amino acids long. The V gene lost 6 bases and the J gene lost 3 bases, with 15 bases spanning the gap. CDR3 sequence (DNA): TGTGCCAGCACCGGGACTGGCATGGACTATGGCTACACCTTC. This codes for CASTGTGMDYGYTF.

This chain joins TRBV25-1 and TRBJ2-6, with D maybe TRBD1 (6 bases). V was cut by 8 bases and J by 4 bases, with 18 bases left in between. This CDR3 contains 16 residues. Germline assignment: CDR1 MGHDK and CDR2 SYGVNS. This chain's CDR3 is CASPGWGPSGANVLTF. CDR3 nucleotide sequence: TGTGCCAGCCCCGGATGGGGGCCCTCGGGGGCCAACGTCCTGACTTTC.

This chain links TRBV6-6 with TRBJ2-5; D is perhaps TRBD1 (6 bases). Germline V gene sequence: CDR1 MNHNY, CDR2 SVGAGI (reference sequence). This CDR3 is 14 amino acids long. V gave up 2 bases and J gave up 1 base, with 8 bases separating them. This chain's CDR3 is CASSYGQIQETQYF. The CDR3 coding sequence is TGTGCCAGCAGTTACGGACAGATCCAAGAGACCCAGTACTTC.

The chain links TRBV11-1 to TRBJ1-3, with TRBD1 matching 7 bases. The CDR3 covers 14 residues. V gave up 4 bases and J gave up 2 bases; unmatched junction bases: 2. Per germline, CDR1 SGHAT and CDR2 FQDESV (reference sequence). CDR3 sequence (DNA): TGTGCCAGCAGCTCGACAGGGCCTGGAAACACCATATATTTT. This encodes CASSSTGPGNTIYF.

The sample holds one count of this clone. The genes are TRBV18 and TRBJ2-5; 10 bases align to TRBD2. The CDR3 is made up of 16 amino acids. CDR1 KGHSH and CDR2 LQKENI come from the germline V gene. The V segment lost 0 bases and the J segment 3 bases; nucleotides outside the gene matches: 4. Here the CDR3 reads CASSPPSGGAEETQYF. The CDR3 nucleotides read TGTGCCAGCTCACCACCGAGCGGGGGGGCTGAAGAGACCCAGTACTTC.

The chain uses TRBV6-5 and TRBJ2-2, with D possibly matching TRBD2 (6 bases). The CDR3 runs 14 residues. V was shortened by 7 bases and J by 1 base, with 10 bases between the two germline ends. The germline gives CDR1 MNHEY, CDR2 SVGAGI. CDR3 in DNA: TGTGCCAGCACCCCGACTAGGAACACCGGGGAGCTGTTTTTT. As protein: CASTPTRNTGELFF.

The genes are TRBV2 and TRBJ1-5; no firm D call. Germline V CDR1 and CDR2: SNHLY, FYNNEI. This CDR3 is 15 amino acids long. V was trimmed by 2 bases and J by 0 bases, leaving 8 bases between them. The DNA of the CDR3 is TGTGCCAGCAGTGAATGGCCGTTTAGCAATCAGCCCCAGCATTTT. This gives the protein CASSEWPFSNQPQHF.